This T cell receptor beta chain stems from a study of blood T cell repertoires in COVID-19. Per the study methods: Researchers report that nucleated cell counts were estimated from reference gene primer amplification. Profiling relied on immunoSEQ multiplex PCR, and the TCRdb table lists in-frame clones only, not all of them. D and trimming come from the DNA, and the V and J calls and clone size come from that table. Among a few hundred thousand clones listed, about 88% were seen once. This CDR3 is built from 13 residues. Trimming took off 3 bases at V and 14 bases at J, with 14 bases between the two ends.

The J gene is TRBJ1-6, the V gene TRBV23-1; D remains ambiguous. TRBV23-1 is sorted into the ORF group, with uncertain function. The sequenced sample consisted of peripheral blood. The sequence was obtained from a woman in her 70s with COVID-19, enrolled during active disease. The CDR3 region is CASSHPGNTALHF. The DNA of the CDR3 is TGCGCCAGCAGTCACCCGGGGAACACGGCCCTCCACTTT.